The clone carrying this T cell receptor beta chain came up a few times. The source of the sample is a study of CD8+ T cells in alopecia areata. V was shortened by 4 bases and J by 8 bases, with 9 bases between the two germline ends. Germline loops: CDR1 MGHRA, CDR2 YSYEKL. The CDR3 extends over 12 amino acids. Extraction and reverse transcription of RNA yielded cDNA as the sequencing template. The repertoire was sequenced with immunoSEQ multiplex PCR; TCRdb's copy has only in-frame clones and lacks some. Among 160,000 or so clones listed, 67% were seen once. The chain joins TRBV4-1 to TRBJ2-1; D unresolved. The specimen was CD8+ T cells sorted from blood, collected at week 0. The receptor was isolated from a human donor with alopecia areata. CDR3 sequence reads: CASSPRGDEQFF. For the CDR3, the DNA is TGCGCCAGCAGCCCCCGAGGCGATGAGCAGTTCTTC.